A single sample is the source of the 27 T cell receptor beta chains below, sequenced in a study of OX40 agonist ivuxolimab in advanced cancers. Generated by immunoSEQ multiplex PCR, the TCRdb table keeps only in-frame clones and is missing some. The sample holds 70,000 to 80,000 clones, around 89% seen once. Sequences were derived from CD4+ or CD8+ T cells sorted from blood, sampled in a trial of the OX40 agonist ivuxolimab. These receptors were obtained from an adult with an advanced solid tumor such as melanoma, head and neck, liver or kidney cancer.

As concerns this clone: At the DNA level, this CDR3 is encoded by other sequences in the same sample as well. The CDR3: CASSLGTSGNTIYF. CDR3 sequence (DNA): TGCGCCAGCAGTTTAGGCACCTCTGGAAACACCATATATTTT. The gene calls are TRBV5-1 and TRBJ1-3; D gene unclear. The germline gives CDR1 SGHRS, CDR2 YFSETQ. The CDR3 spans 14 residues. Trimming removed 5 bases at V and 0 bases at J, with 9 bases between. Full variable domain (remainder filled in from reference TRBV5-1 and TRBJ1-3): KAGVTQTPRYLIKTRGQQVTLSCSPISGHRSVSWYQQTPGQGLQFLFEYFSETQRNKGNFPGRFSGRQFSNSRSEMNVSTLELGDSALYLCASSLGTSGNTIYFGEGSWLTVV.

In the case of this clone: Other DNA sequences of this sample code for an identical CDR3. This chain links TRBV11-2 with TRBJ2-2, with D perhaps TRBD1 or TRBD2 (5 bases each). The germline V and J ends were trimmed by 2 bases and 8 bases, with 9 bases remaining between them. This CDR3 has 13 amino acids. Germline loops: CDR1 SGHAT, CDR2 FQNNGV. In nucleotides, the CDR3 is TGTGCCAGCAGCTTAAGGGGACCTGGGGAGCTGTTTTTT. Its translation: CASSLRGPGELFF.

The J gene is TRBJ2-3, the V gene TRBV7-6, with D tentatively TRBD1 (6 bases). This CDR3 spans 17 amino acids. In germline, CDR1 is SGHVS, CDR2 FNYEAQ. V was pared by 1 base and J by 5 bases, with 19 bases between. CDR3 region: CASSLELSGRGGDTQYF. The CDR3 nucleotides read TGTGCCAGCAGCTTAGAGTTGAGCGGACGAGGGGGAGATACGCAGTATTTT.

The chain couples TRBV27 to TRBJ2-7, with 8 positions matching TRBD1. Trimming took 5 bases from V and 5 from J; bases not matched to a gene: 11. The CDR3 covers 15 residues. Germline V gene lookup returns CDR1 MNHEY and CDR2 SMNVEV (reference sequence). The CDR3 bases are TGTGCCAGCAGTGATACAGGGGGATTGATCGACGAGCAGTACTTC. Its translation is CASSDTGGLIDEQYF.

The rearrangement joins TRBV7-3 to TRBJ2-1, with 8 bases aligning to TRBD2. With V trimmed by 1 base and J by 0 bases, 5 bases remained unmatched. The CDR3 is made up of 17 amino acids. The V gene's germline CDR1 is SGHTA and CDR2 FQGTGA. CDR3 in DNA: TGTGCCAGCAGCTTAAGTTTCAGCGGGAGCTCCTACAATGAGCAGTTCTTC. This gives the protein CASSLSFSGSSYNEQFF. Full variable domain (outside the CDR3, taken from reference TRBV7-3 and TRBJ2-1): GAGVSQTPSNKVTEKGKYVELRCDPISGHTALYWYRQSLGQGPEFLIYFQGTGAADDSGLPNDRFFAVRPEGSVSTLKIQRTERGDSAVYLCASSLSFSGSSYNEQFFGPGTRLTVL.

The CDR3 spells CASSYRTVMNTEAFF. CDR3 DNA: TGTGCCAGCAGTTACCGGACAGTCATGAACACTGAAGCTTTCTTT. The chain uses TRBV6-6 and TRBJ1-1, with D perhaps TRBD1 (6 bases). V was cut by 2 bases and J by 0 bases, with 10 bases left in between. The length of the CDR3 is 15 residues. The germline gives CDR1 MNHNY, CDR2 SVGAGI (reference sequence).

The V and J genes are TRBV19 and TRBJ2-1, with 11 bases fitting TRBD2. This CDR3 comprises 14 residues. Losses at the gene ends were 3 bases for V and 6 bases for J; bases not matched to a gene: 1. CDR1 is LNHDA and CDR2 is SQIVND in the germline V gene (reference sequence). CDR3 sequence reads: CASSISGRGNEQFF. CDR3 sequence (DNA): TGTGCCAGTAGTATTAGCGGGAGGGGCAATGAGCAGTTCTTC. The variable domain in full, completed from reference TRBV19 and TRBJ2-1, reads DGGITQSPKYLFRKEGQNVTLSCEQNLNHDAMYWYRQDPGQGLRLIYYSQIVNDFQKGDIAEGYSVSREKKESFPLTVTSAQKNPTAFYLCASSISGRGNEQFFGPGTRLTVL.

This chain uses TRBV4-1 with TRBJ1-4; D unclear. The CDR3 loop spans 15 amino acids. V lost 2 bases to trimming and J lost 7 bases, with 14 bases between them. Germline V CDR1 and CDR2: MGHRA, YSYEKL. The CDR3 nucleotides read TGCGCCAGCAGCCAACCCAGGAGGAGGGTTGAAAAACTGTTTTTT. It specifies CASSQPRRRVEKLFF.

This clone was seen a few times. This chain connects TRBV6-5 to TRBJ1-3; D not certain. V dropped 2 bases and J dropped 3 bases, with 11 bases sitting between them. CDR1 is MNHEY and CDR2 is SVGAGI in the germline V gene. The length of the CDR3 is 15 residues. CDR3 region: CASSYLSGSGNTIYF. CDR3 nucleotides: TGTGCCAGCAGTTACCTTTCGGGTAGTGGAAACACCATATATTTT.

This rearrangement joins TRBV28 to TRBJ2-7; 9 positions match TRBD1. Germline loops: CDR1 MDHEN, CDR2 SYDVKM. This CDR3 is built from 14 residues. The V gene end was trimmed by 6 bases and the J gene end by 6 bases; junction bases not matched to a gene: 9. The CDR3 region is CASSPGTGFREQYF. The CDR3 DNA reads TGTGCCAGCAGCCCCGGGACAGGGTTTCGCGAGCAGTACTTC.

V is TRBV27 and J is TRBJ1-1; D is ambiguous. V lost 3 bases and J lost 3, with 17 bases in between. CDR3 length: 16 residues. From germline, CDR1 is MNHEY and CDR2 SMNVEV (reference sequence). The CDR3 here is CASSFDPSFKDTEAFF. In DNA, the CDR3 is TGTGCCAGCAGTTTCGATCCTTCCTTTAAGGACACTGAAGCTTTCTTT.

The chain employs TRBV5-1 and TRBJ1-1; D not resolved. Germline V gene sequence: CDR1 SGHRS, CDR2 YFSETQ. The CDR3 spans 13 residues. V lost 4 bases and J 1 base, leaving 8 bases between the germline ends. DNA of the CDR3: TGCGCCAGCAGCCCGCGTGAGAACACTGAAGCTTTCTTT. It codes for CASSPRENTEAFF.

The chain is built from TRBV5-1 and TRBJ2-7; 9 nucleotides line up with TRBD2. J was trimmed by 3 bases and V by 3 bases; bases with no gene match: 7. The length of the CDR3 is 15 residues. Per germline, CDR1 SGHRS and CDR2 YFSETQ. CDR3 sequence reads: CASSSLTSGLYEQYF. CDR3 DNA: TGCGCCAGCAGCTCGTTGACTAGCGGACTCTACGAGCAGTACTTC.

The chain is built from TRBV6-5 and TRBJ2-7; 8 bases line up with TRBD1. The germline V gene has CDR1 MNHEY and CDR2 SVGAGI. The V gene end was trimmed by 5 bases and the J gene end by 3 bases; junction bases not matched to a gene: 9. This CDR3 has 15 amino acids. DNA of the CDR3: TGTGCCAGCAGTCAGGACAGGGTAATCATCTACGAGCAGTACTTC. Protein sequence: CASSQDRVIIYEQYF.

The chain combines TRBV14 with TRBJ2-5, with a possible D match to TRBD1 (5 bases). The CDR3 contains 14 residues. Germline assignment: CDR1 SGHDN and CDR2 FVKESK. The V end was cut by 1 base, the J end by 4 bases, with 10 bases between. CDR3: CASSQGRVGETQYF. The CDR3 DNA follows: TGTGCCAGCAGCCAAGGCAGGGTGGGAGAGACCCAGTACTTC.

The chain links TRBV5-6 to TRBJ1-4; tentatively, D is TRBD1 (5 bases). The ends were cut back, 2 bases at V and 8 bases at J, with 16 bases in the middle. The length of the CDR3 is 15 residues. Germline loops: CDR1 SGHDT, CDR2 YYEEEE. The DNA for the CDR3 is TGTGCCAGCAGCTTCTCCCAGGGAGTAAGGGAAAAACTGTTTTTT. Residues: CASSFSQGVREKLFF.

This sequence joins TRBV6-1 and TRBJ2-6; a possible D gene is TRBD2 (6 bases). The CDR3 runs 20 residues. Trimming took 2 bases from V and 0 from J, leaving 20 bases between them. Germline values: CDR1 MNHNS, CDR2 SASEGT. As DNA, the CDR3 is TGTGCCAGCAGTGAATCGGGGGAGTTTGATTTTTCCTCTGGGGCCAACGTCCTGACTTTC. Translated, it gives CASSESGEFDFSSGANVLTF.

The sample holds one count of this clone. V gene TRBV29-1 combines with J gene TRBJ2-1; 11 positions agree with TRBD2. The trim removed 4 bases at V and 4 bases at J, leaving 3 bases unmatched. The germline V gene has CDR1 SQVTM and CDR2 ANQGSEA. The CDR3 is made up of 14 amino acids. CDR3 protein: CSVGSGGAYNEQFF. DNA of the CDR3: TGCAGCGTTGGTAGCGGGGGGGCTTACAATGAGCAGTTCTTC.

V usage is TRBV15 and J usage is TRBJ2-3; 7 nucleotides align to TRBD2. V was pared by 5 bases and J by 4 bases, with 6 bases of the junction left unmatched. Germline V lookup: CDR1 LNHNV, CDR2 YYDKDF (reference sequence). The CDR3 totals 14 residues. Here the CDR3 DNA reads TGTGCCACCAGCGGTGCGGGAGCCTCAGATACGCAGTATTTT. Translating gives CATSGAGASDTQYF.

The chain couples TRBV28 to TRBJ2-7; D is undetermined. The germline V and J ends were trimmed by 4 bases and 6 bases, with 10 bases remaining between them. Germline V lookup: CDR1 MDHEN, CDR2 SYDVKM. The CDR3 sequence is 12 residues long. The CDR3 sequence: CASSSSKGEQYF. The CDR3 region has the DNA TGTGCCAGCAGTTCCTCGAAGGGCGAGCAGTACTTC.

V gene TRBV5-1 combines with J gene TRBJ2-7; D is perhaps TRBD2 (5 bases). The CDR3 runs to 16 residues. Trimming removed 0 bases at V and 2 bases at J, with 15 bases between. The germline gives CDR1 SGHRS, CDR2 YFSETQ. The CDR3 here is CASSLAPSGLAYEQYF. The CDR3 nucleotides read TGCGCCAGCAGCTTGGCCCCCAGCGGACTGGCCTACGAGCAGTACTTC.

The chain combines TRBV5-6 with TRBJ2-1; 10 bases are a match to TRBD2. Germline V CDR1 and CDR2: SGHDT, YYEEEE. The CDR3 has 16 residues. The V gene end was trimmed by 4 bases and the J gene end by 4 bases; junction bases not matched to a gene: 8. Here the CDR3 DNA reads TGTGCCAGCAGCCACCTGTCTAGCGGGAGTTACAATGAGCAGTTCTTC. It yields the protein CASSHLSSGSYNEQFF.

The chain couples TRBV29-1 to TRBJ1-2; D uncertain. Germline assignment: CDR1 SQVTM and CDR2 ANQGSEA. The CDR3 is 14 amino acids. V lost 3 bases and J 0 bases, leaving 11 bases between the germline ends. The CDR3 nucleotides are TGCAGCGTTGAGCCCCTAACCTCTAACTATGGCTACACCTTC. Its translation: CSVEPLTSNYGYTF.

This sequence joins TRBV30 and TRBJ1-2; TRBD1 aligns across 8 bases. In germline, CDR1 is GTSNPN, CDR2 SVGIG (reference sequence). V gave up 2 bases and J gave up 7 bases; unmatched junction bases: 6. The length of the CDR3 is 13 residues. CDR3 sequence reads: CAWSPQGVTGYTF. CDR3 DNA: TGTGCCTGGAGTCCACAGGGGGTAACTGGCTACACCTTC.

V is TRBV5-1 and J is TRBJ2-5, with TRBD2 matching over 14 bases. The DNA end is more similar to TRBJ2-7, so the J call may be wrong. The CDR3 sequence is 17 residues long. Germline CDR1 is SGHRS and CDR2 is YFSETQ. Here the CDR3 reads CASSRTSGRLGYYEQYF. For the CDR3, the DNA is TGCGCCAGCAGTCGGACTAGCGGGAGGCTCGGATATTACGAGCAGTACTTC.

This clone was recorded once. This sequence joins TRBV5-1 and TRBJ2-1, with D possibly called TRBD1 or TRBD2 (5 bases each). Germline V gene lookup returns CDR1 SGHRS and CDR2 YFSETQ. Trimming took off 2 bases at V and 7 bases at J, with 19 bases between the two ends. This CDR3 spans 16 amino acids. CDR3 bases: TGCGCCAGCAGCTTAGACGGGAATAATGGGGCTAATGAGCAGTTCTTC. Its protein product is CASSLDGNNGANEQFF.

The chain carries TRBV7-3 and TRBJ2-3; perhaps TRBD1 as D (6 bases). The germline CDR1 and CDR2 sequences are SGHTA and FQGTGA. This CDR3 region has 15 residues. V lost 3 bases, J lost 2 bases, and 12 bases lay in between. CDR3 residues: CASSFSGAPTDTQYF. Here the CDR3 DNA reads TGTGCCAGCAGCTTCTCAGGGGCGCCCACAGATACGCAGTATTTT. Complete variable domain (other parts from reference TRBV7-3 and TRBJ2-3): GAGVSQTPSNKVTEKGKYVELRCDPISGHTALYWYRQSLGQGPEFLIYFQGTGAADDSGLPNDRFFAVRPEGSVSTLKIQRTERGDSAVYLCASSFSGAPTDTQYFGPGTRLTVL.